Listed below are T cell receptor beta chains from one sample, sequenced in a study of shared clonotypes between healthy human individuals. Assay: immunoSEQ multiplex PCR; the TCRdb copy retains only in-frame clones and omits some. This sample has roughly 2.5 million clones, with 90% to 95% found just once. What was sequenced was naive CD4+ T cells sorted from blood. These receptors came from a man aged 18-30 years in good health. Each CDR3 is given with its conserved first and last residue. Each record gives: D gene, V gene, J gene, clone size, CDR3 protein, CDR3 DNA. D genes are given only for firm matches. Expanded clones are given a class, and other clones once, few, many or no size at all.

>TRBD2|TRBV6-6|TRBJ2-1|once
CASSYSSSGGNNEQFF
TGTGCCAGCAGTTACTCCTCCAGCGGGGGGAACAATGAGCAGTTCTTC
>TRBD1|TRBV5-1|TRBJ2-5|NA
CASSLETGGQETQYF
TGCGCCAGCAGCTTGGAGACAGGGGGCCAAGAGACCCAGTACTTC
>TRBD1|TRBV5-1|TRBJ1-1|once
CASSSQGVNTEAFF
TGCGCCAGCAGCTCACAGGGGGTGAACACTGAAGCTTTCTTT
>NA|TRBV5-1|TRBJ2-1|NA
CASRPTPTKHEQFF
TGCGCCAGCAGGCCGACACCAACTAAGCATGAGCAGTTCTTC
>NA|TRBV21-1|TRBJ2-2|NA
CASSRTGSVTGELFF
TGTGCCAGCAGCAGGACCGGGTCGGTGACCGGGGAGCTGTTTTTT
>TRBD2|TRBV19|TRBJ2-1|NA
CASSIPAGGRDEQFF
TGTGCCAGTAGTATCCCAGCGGGAGGACGCGATGAGCAGTTCTTC
>NA|TRBV5-6|TRBJ2-2|NA
CASSSIPNTGELFF
TGTGCCAGCAGCTCTATACCGAACACCGGGGAGCTGTTTTTT
>NA|TRBV6-5|TRBJ1-6|once
CASNRQGSSPLHF
TGTGCCAGCAACAGGCAGGGGAGTTCACCCCTCCACTTT
>NA|TRBV30|TRBJ1-1|NA
CAWRGQALIMNTEAFF
TGTGCCTGGAGAGGGCAGGCGCTAATCATGAACACTGAAGCTTTCTTT
>NA|TRBV7-8|TRBJ2-3|NA
CASSLDGAAKSTDTQYF
TGTGCCAGCAGCTTAGATGGGGCCGCAAAGAGCACAGATACGCAGTATTTT
>NA|TRBV5-4|TRBJ1-2|once
CASSPEQRLYGYTF
TGTGCCAGCAGCCCGGAACAGCGGCTCTATGGCTACACCTTC
>NA|TRBV5-4|TRBJ2-3|NA
CASSAQGQGTDTQYF
TGTGCCAGCAGCGCCCAGGGGCAGGGCACAGATACGCAGTATTTT
>NA|TRBV27|TRBJ1-2|NA
CASSLNPGKGYYGYTF
TGTGCCAGCAGTTTAAACCCGGGAAAAGGGTACTATGGCTACACCTTC
>TRBD2|TRBV2|TRBJ2-3|NA
CASTPAGLATDTQYF
TGTGCCAGCACCCCCGCGGGACTAGCTACAGATACGCAGTATTTT
>NA|TRBV4-1|TRBJ1-3|NA
CASSLRDGGTSGNTIYF
TGCGCCAGCAGCCTCCGAGATGGTGGGACCTCTGGAAACACCATATATTTT
>NA|TRBV14|TRBJ1-2|NA
CASSQNAAGYTF
TGTGCCAGCAGCCAAAATGCGGCTGGCTACACCTTC
>TRBD2|TRBV19|TRBJ2-5|NA
CASSPSGRIQETQYF
TGTGCCAGTAGCCCTAGCGGGAGGATCCAAGAGACCCAGTACTTC
>NA|TRBV19|TRBJ2-5|NA
CASSLLVDGTQYF
TGTGCCAGTAGTCTGCTAGTGGATGGGACCCAGTACTTC
>NA|TRBV2|TRBJ1-1|NA
CASSPNTEAFF
TGTGCCAGCAGTCCTAACACTGAAGCTTTCTTT
>NA|TRBV4-1|TRBJ1-5|NA
CASSQEGTGYNQPQHF
TGCGCCAGCAGCCAGGAGGGGACCGGCTACAATCAGCCCCAGCATTTT
>TRBD1|TRBV25-1|TRBJ1-4|NA
CASSRTGGDEKLFF
TGTGCCAGCAGCCGGACAGGGGGCGACGAAAAACTGTTTTTT
>NA|TRBV7-8|TRBJ1-4|NA
CASSQDSNEKLFF
TGTGCCAGCAGCCAAGATAGTAATGAAAAACTGTTTTTT
>NA|TRBV18|TRBJ2-5|NA
CASSARQTGETQYF
TGTGCCAGCTCAGCAAGACAGACGGGGGAGACCCAGTACTTC
>TRBD1|TRBV11-2|TRBJ2-7|NA
CASSRLTGTGDYEQYF
TGTGCCAGCAGCCGCCTGACCGGGACAGGGGACTACGAGCAGTACTTC
>TRBD1|TRBV6-5|TRBJ1-5|NA
CASRITGDSNQPQHF
TGTGCCAGCAGGATTACAGGGGATAGCAATCAGCCCCAGCATTTT
>TRBD2|TRBV7-2|TRBJ2-1|NA
CASSFSGRADEQFF
TGTGCCAGCAGCTTTAGCGGGAGGGCCGATGAGCAGTTCTTC
>NA|TRBV5-4|TRBJ2-5|NA
CASSPKSGQETQYF
TGTGCCAGCAGCCCTAAATCCGGGCAAGAGACCCAGTACTTC
>NA|TRBV15|TRBJ1-1|NA
CATSREGSAEAFF
TGTGCCACCAGCAGAGAGGGGAGCGCTGAAGCTTTCTTT
>TRBD1|TRBV2|TRBJ1-5|NA
CASRATGQGNQPQHF
TGTGCCAGCAGGGCGACGGGACAGGGTAATCAGCCCCAGCATTTT
>NA|TRBV29-1|TRBJ2-7|NA
CSVGDDRSYEQYF
TGCAGCGTTGGGGACGACCGGAGCTACGAGCAGTACTTC
>TRBD1|TRBV7-9|TRBJ1-1|NA
CASSPGTGVALEAFF
TGTGCCAGCAGCCCCGGGACAGGGGTCGCTCTGGAAGCTTTCTTT
>NA|TRBV7-8|TRBJ1-5|NA
CASSGGGFNQPQHF
TGTGCCAGCAGCGGGGGGGGTTTTAATCAGCCCCAGCATTTT
>TRBD2|TRBV28|TRBJ2-1|NA
CASSSRGESSYNEQFF
TGTGCCAGCAGTAGCCGGGGGGAGAGCTCCTACAATGAGCAGTTCTTC
>NA|TRBV12-1|TRBJ2-7|NA
CASSFIQSFSCHTYEQYF
TGTGCCAGCAGCTTTATCCAGTCTTTCTCCTGTCACACCTACGAGCAGTACTTC
>NA|TRBV10-3|TRBJ2-7|NA
CATGLDTYEQYF
TGTGCCACGGGTCTTGACACCTACGAGCAGTACTTC
>NA|TRBV5-1|TRBJ2-3|NA
CASSTGSLAIPDTQYF
TGCGCCAGCAGCACCGGGTCTCTAGCGATCCCTGATACGCAGTATTTT
>TRBD1|TRBV10-3|TRBJ1-6|once
CAAGWGQTNNSPLHF
TGTGCCGCAGGATGGGGACAGACGAATAATTCACCCCTCCACTTT
>NA|TRBV7-2|TRBJ1-1|NA
CASSSTQGHTEAFF
TGTGCCAGCAGCTCCACCCAGGGGCACACTGAAGCTTTCTTT
>NA|TRBV30|TRBJ2-7|NA
CAWKGTQGLRYEQYF
TGTGCCTGGAAGGGAACACAGGGATTGCGCTACGAGCAGTACTTC
>TRBD1|TRBV30|TRBJ2-2|NA
CAWTGGPGELFF
TGTGCCTGGACAGGGGGCCCCGGGGAGCTGTTTTTT
>TRBD1|TRBV28|TRBJ1-1|NA
CASKMTGGLNTEAFF
TGTGCCAGCAAAATGACAGGGGGCTTGAACACTGAAGCTTTCTTT
>TRBD1|TRBV28|TRBJ1-2|NA
CASSLGDRANYGYTF
TGTGCCAGCAGTTTAGGGGACAGGGCTAACTATGGCTACACCTTC
>NA|TRBV2|TRBJ2-7|NA
CASRGIGVYEQYF
TGTGCCAGCCGGGGTATAGGGGTCTACGAGCAGTACTTC
>NA|TRBV11-3|TRBJ2-6|NA
CASSPGRWGPGANVLTF
TGTGCCAGCAGCCCAGGGAGATGGGGGCCTGGGGCCAACGTCCTGACTTTC